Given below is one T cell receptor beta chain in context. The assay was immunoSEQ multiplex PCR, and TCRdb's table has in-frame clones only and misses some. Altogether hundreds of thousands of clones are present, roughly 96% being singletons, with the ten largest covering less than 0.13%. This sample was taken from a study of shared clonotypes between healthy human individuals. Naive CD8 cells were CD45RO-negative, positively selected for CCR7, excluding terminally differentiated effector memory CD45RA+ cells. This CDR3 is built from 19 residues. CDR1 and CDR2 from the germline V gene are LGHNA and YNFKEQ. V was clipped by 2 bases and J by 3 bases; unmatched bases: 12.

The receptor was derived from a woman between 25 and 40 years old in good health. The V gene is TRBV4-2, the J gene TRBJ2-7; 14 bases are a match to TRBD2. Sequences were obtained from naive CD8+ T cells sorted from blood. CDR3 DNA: TGTGCCAGCAGCCAATCCGGGACTAGCGGGAGATCTGCGCACTACGAGCAGTACTTC. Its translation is CASSQSGTSGRSAHYEQYF.